This TCR beta chain was identified during a study of shared clonotypes between healthy human individuals. Study as a whole: Plates per donor: three CD4 naive, three CD4 memory, two CD8 naive, one CD8 memory.

Study-wide results and caveats: Among four donors, about 5% of naive CD4 clonotypes were found in common. Clonotype sharing among donors, it was expected, would be affected by sequencing depth.

Each subset's genomic DNA was shared equally among a number of immunoSEQ plates. Here immunoSEQ multiplex PCR was the method, and the copy in TCRdb shows in-frame clones only, minus some. The sample carries over a million clones, 95% to 97% recorded once. As concerns this clone: Its antigen is still unknown.

Germline V gives CDR1 SGHNT, CDR2 YYREEE (reference sequence). This CDR3 is 15 amino acids long. Trimming cost V 0 bases and J 4 bases, with 12 bases left between them. The specimen sequenced was naive CD4+ T cells sorted from blood. The sample's subset: CD45RA+ positively selected. The receptor's source is a man under 40 in good health. V and J are TRBV5-4 and TRBJ2-3; no firm D call. The CDR3 reads CASSLESTRADTQYF. The CDR3 coding sequence is TGTGCCAGCAGCTTGGAGTCTACTCGCGCAGATACGCAGTATTTT.